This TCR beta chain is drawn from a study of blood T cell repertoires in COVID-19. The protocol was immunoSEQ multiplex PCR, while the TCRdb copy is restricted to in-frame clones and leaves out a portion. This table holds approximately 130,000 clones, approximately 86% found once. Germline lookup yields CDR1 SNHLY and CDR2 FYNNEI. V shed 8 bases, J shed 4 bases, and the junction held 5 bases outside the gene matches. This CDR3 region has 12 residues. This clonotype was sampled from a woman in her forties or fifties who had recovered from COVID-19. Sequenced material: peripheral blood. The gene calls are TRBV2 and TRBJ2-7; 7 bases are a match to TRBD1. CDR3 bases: TGTGCCAGCCGGACAGGCCGATACGAGCAGTACTTC. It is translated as CASRTGRYEQYF.